A single TCR beta chain is shown here with its context. Its target is not known. Lesional scalp punch biopsies and peripheral blood were collected from alopecia areata patients. Both CD4+ and CD8+ T cells were separated by sorting PBMCs. This sample is part of a study of CD8+ T cells in alopecia areata. Study-wide results and caveats: Sharing of TCR sequences between patients (possibly for HLA-related reasons) was less clear than in mice.

Extraction of RNA preceded its reverse transcription into cDNA, which served as the sequencing template. Here immunoSEQ multiplex PCR was the method, and the copy in TCRdb shows in-frame clones only, minus some. This sample has 69,000 or so clones, with roughly 60% found just once. Trimming removed 7 bases from V and 0 bases from J, with 3 bases in between. The CDR3 runs to 11 residues. Germline loops: CDR1 SGHAT, CDR2 FQNNGV. The clonotype comes from a human donor with alopecia areata. This specimen consisted of CD8+ T cells sorted from blood, obtained at week 0. V usage is TRBV11-2 and J usage is TRBJ1-1; D remains ambiguous. The CDR3 nucleotides are TGTGCCAGCACCTTGAACACTGAAGCTTTCTTT. Translating it yields CASTLNTEAFF.